This paragraph covers one TCR beta chain sequence. The primer mix had 60 Vbeta and 13 Jbeta primers. The assay was immunoSEQ multiplex PCR, and TCRdb's table has in-frame clones only and misses some. Seen here are approximately 130,000 clones, about 78% observed once, and the top ten hold around 1.2%. V gave up 1 base and J gave up 9 bases; unmatched junction bases: 6. This CDR3 is 15 amino acids long. Germline CDR1 MNHEY, CDR2 SVGAGI. The sample is drawn from a study of cytomegalovirus exposure and HLA in healthy donors. The genes are TRBV6-5 and TRBJ2-1; 10 positions agree with TRBD1. The sequence derives from a man aged 50 to 60 in good health and CMV-seronegative. The sequenced sample consisted of PBMCs. In DNA form, the CDR3 reads TGTGCCAGCAGTTACTGGGGACAGGGGAACCGTGAGCAGTTCTTC. As protein: CASSYWGQGNREQFF.